The 27 T cell receptor beta chains presented below share a single source sample, sequenced in a study of cytomegalovirus exposure and HLA in healthy donors. Data came from immunoSEQ multiplex PCR; TCRdb stores just in-frame clones and leaves some out. The sample includes 90,000 to 150,000 clones, approximately 87% of them seen just once. The sequenced sample consisted of PBMCs. The source is a woman aged 25 to 39 in good health and CMV-seronegative.

The chain carries TRBV19 and TRBJ2-1; 10 bases match TRBD2. The CDR3 consists of 15 residues. V lost 5 bases, J lost 3 bases, and 4 bases stayed unmatched. CDR1 LNHDA and CDR2 SQIVND come from the germline V gene (reference sequence). The CDR3 DNA reads as TGTGCCAGTAGTTTAGCGGGGGGAATCTACAATGAGCAGTTCTTC. Residues: CASSLAGGIYNEQFF.

The V call is TRBV5-6, the J call TRBJ1-5; TRBD1 might be the D (6 bases). CDR1 SGHDT and CDR2 YYEEEE come from the germline V gene. The CDR3 covers 16 residues. V was pared by 0 bases and J by 4 bases, with 14 bases between. As DNA, the CDR3 is TGTGCCAGCAGCTTGGCCGGACAGTACGTTAATCAGCCCCAGCATTTT. As protein: CASSLAGQYVNQPQHF.

The chain carries TRBV25-1 and TRBJ2-5; 10 nucleotides agree with TRBD2. Trimming cost V 1 base and J 5 bases; bases outside gene matches: 7. Germline V CDR1 and CDR2: MGHDK, SYGVNS. The CDR3 sequence is 16 residues long. CDR3 amino acids: CASSESGSGGRETQYF. The CDR3 DNA reads TGTGCCAGCAGTGAATCTGGTAGCGGGGGGCGGGAGACCCAGTACTTC.

The rearrangement joins TRBV6-5 to TRBJ2-3, with 14 bases matching TRBD2. The CDR3 is 15 amino acids. CDR1 MNHEY and CDR2 SVGAGI come from the germline V gene. The V and J ends lost 5 bases and 4 bases, in that order; junction bases with no gene match: 2. In nucleotides, the CDR3 is TGTGCCAGCAGTGGACTAGCGGGGGGACCAGATACGCAGTATTTT. It specifies CASSGLAGGPDTQYF.

The rearrangement uses TRBV30 and TRBJ1-1; D is unclear. The germline V gene has CDR1 GTSNPN and CDR2 SVGIG (reference sequence). The CDR3 spans 14 residues. Deletions cut 4 bases from V and 0 bases from J, with 12 bases between. The DNA for the CDR3 is TGTGCCTGGAATCGCGAGTTCATGAACACTGAAGCTTTCTTT. This gives the protein CAWNREFMNTEAFF.

The chain has TRBV5-6 and TRBJ2-5; D gene unclear. Germline V gene lookup returns CDR1 SGHDT and CDR2 YYEEEE. CDR3 length: 11 residues. Trimming took off 4 bases at V and 5 bases at J, with 6 bases between the two ends. The CDR3 nucleotides read TGTGCCAGCAGCCTAAGTGAGACCCAGTACTTC. This gives the protein CASSLSETQYF.

The genes are TRBV7-2 and TRBJ1-1; 7 bases agree with TRBD1. The CDR3 runs 15 residues. Looked up from germline, CDR1 is SGHTA and CDR2 is FQGNSA. Trimming at V came to 6 bases and at J to 2 bases, leaving 9 bases not matched to a gene. CDR3 protein: CASREQGLANTEAFF. CDR3 DNA sequence: TGTGCCAGCAGGGAACAGGGGTTGGCCAACACTGAAGCTTTCTTT. The full variable domain, its missing parts supplied by reference TRBV7-2 and TRBJ1-1, is GAGVSQSPSNKVTEKGKDVELRCDPISGHTALYWYRQSLGQGLEFLIYFQGNSAPDKSGLPSDRFSAERTGGSVSTLTIQRTQQEDSAVYLCASREQGLANTEAFFGQGTRLTVV.

The chain uses TRBV13 and TRBJ2-7; 7 positions agree with TRBD1. CDR1 is PRHDT and CDR2 is FYEKMQ in the germline V gene (reference sequence). Trimming took 4 bases from V and 2 from J; bases not matched to a gene: 2. The CDR3 spans 13 residues. CDR3 loop: CASSSDRAYEQYF. The CDR3, as DNA: TGTGCCAGCAGCTCTGACAGGGCCTACGAGCAGTACTTC.

This chain uses TRBV7-2 with TRBJ2-1, with D possibly being TRBD1 (6 bases). The CDR3 loop spans 17 amino acids. V was shortened by 3 bases and J by 5 bases, with 20 bases between the two germline ends. Germline V gene data show CDR1 as SGHTA and CDR2 as FQGNSA. This chain's CDR3 is CASSFYTGRVVHNEQFF. The CDR3 DNA is TGTGCCAGCAGCTTTTACACAGGGAGAGTCGTGCACAATGAGCAGTTCTTC.

The chain uses TRBV7-2 and TRBJ2-7, with D perhaps TRBD1 (6 bases). Trimming left V 4 bases short and J 3 bases short, with 10 bases between. The CDR3 extends over 13 amino acids. The germline V gene encodes CDR1 SGHTA and CDR2 FQGNSA. CDR3 coding DNA: TGTGCCAGCAGCTCCCCGGACAGCTACGAGCAGTACTTC. Amino acids: CASSSPDSYEQYF.

This rearrangement joins TRBV19 to TRBJ1-2, with TRBD1 identical over 9 bases. From germline, CDR1 is LNHDA and CDR2 SQIVND (reference sequence). After removal of 0 bases from V and 8 bases from J, the junction contained 4 bases not matched to a gene. The CDR3 sequence is 14 residues long. The CDR3 is CASSIEDRGGGYTF. In DNA, the CDR3 is TGTGCCAGTAGTATAGAGGACAGGGGAGGAGGCTACACCTTC.

The V gene is TRBV30, the J gene TRBJ2-7; weak D call: TRBD1 (6 bases). Germline CDR1 is GTSNPN and CDR2 is SVGIG (reference sequence). The germline V and J ends were trimmed by 2 bases and 4 bases, with 15 bases remaining between them. There are 14 residues in the CDR3. The CDR3 loop reads CAWSSRRTAYEQYF. The CDR3 DNA is TGTGCCTGGAGTTCTAGAAGGACAGCTTACGAGCAGTACTTC.

V gene TRBV2 combines with J gene TRBJ1-2, with TRBD1 as a possible D gene (6 bases). The ends were cut back, 4 bases at V and 8 bases at J, with 11 bases in the middle. The CDR3 sequence is 12 residues long. Germline CDR1 and CDR2: SNHLY and FYNNEI. The CDR3 loop is CASSGRGEGYTF. CDR3 sequence (DNA): TGTGCCAGCAGTGGCAGGGGAGAAGGCTACACCTTC.

J is TRBJ2-1 and V is TRBV18; no clear D. The ends were cut back, 6 bases at V and 7 bases at J, with 19 bases in the middle. Germline CDR1 KGHSH, CDR2 LQKENI. This CDR3 comprises 15 residues. The CDR3 region has the DNA TGTGCCAGCTCCGCCGTGATGATGTCGAGGAATGAGCAGTTCTTC. Amino acids: CASSAVMMSRNEQFF.

In its sample, this clone was seen once. The CDR3, as DNA: TGTGCCAGTAGTATTGAAGGGCCGGGAGGTGAAGCTTTCTTT. Translation: CASSIEGPGGEAFF. The chain recombines TRBV19 with TRBJ1-1; D not resolved. Germline-derived CDR1 and CDR2 are LNHDA and SQIVND (reference sequence). The CDR3 has 14 amino acids. Trimming shortened V by 3 bases and J by 7 bases, and 15 bases separated the two germline ends.

This chain connects TRBV19 to TRBJ2-5; TRBD1 agrees at 10 bases. V dropped 4 bases and J dropped 0; count of bases not matched to a gene: 5. Germline CDR1 is LNHDA and CDR2 is SQIVND (reference sequence). This CDR3 contains 16 residues. The CDR3 protein is CASSRRQGAYQETQYF. DNA of the CDR3: TGTGCCAGTAGTAGACGACAGGGGGCTTACCAAGAGACCCAGTACTTC.

This clone appeared a single time. The chain uses TRBV19 and TRBJ1-1; TRBD1 matches 11 bases. Germline-derived CDR1 and CDR2 are LNHDA and SQIVND (reference sequence). V lost 3 bases and J lost 1; bases outside the gene matches: 4. The CDR3 contains 16 residues. As DNA, the CDR3 is TGTGCCAGTAGTATGAGGACAGGGGGCCAGAACACTGAAGCTTTCTTT. This codes for CASSMRTGGQNTEAFF.

The chain links TRBV6-4 to TRBJ1-1, with D tentatively TRBD1 (5 bases). V gave up 4 bases and J gave up 2 bases, with 11 bases separating them. The germline V gene has CDR1 MRHNA and CDR2 SNTAGT. The CDR3 has 14 residues. The CDR3 DNA sequence: TGTGCCAGCAGTGTCGCCGGGGGTAACACTGAAGCTTTCTTT. This sequence encodes CASSVAGGNTEAFF.

J is TRBJ2-5 and V is TRBV12-5; 9 nucleotides match TRBD1. The CDR3 runs 15 residues. Germline assignment: CDR1 LGHNT and CDR2 FRNRAP. Germline trimming cut 6 bases from V and 7 bases from J; bases unmatched to any gene: 12. The CDR3, as DNA: TGTGCTAGTGGCTCTTCCGGGACAGGGATCCTGACCCAGTACTTC. Encoded protein: CASGSSGTGILTQYF. The full variable domain, in which reference TRBV12-5 and TRBJ2-5 provide the parts outside the CDR3, is DARVTQTPRHKVTEMGQEVTMRCQPILGHNTVFWYRQTMMQGLELLAYFRNRAPLDDSGMPKDRFSAEMPDATLATLKIQPSEPRDSAVYFCASGSSGTGILTQYFGPGTRLLVL.

This clone was counted between two and nine times. The DNA for the CDR3 is TGTGCCAGCAGCTTCACCCCCGGGTCCCACGAGCAGTACTTC. This sequence encodes CASSFTPGSHEQYF. The rearrangement links TRBV7-7 to TRBJ2-7; no firm D call. The CDR3 contains 14 residues. The V gene's germline CDR1 is SSHAT and CDR2 FNYEAQ (reference sequence). Trimming took 3 bases from V and 5 from J, leaving 14 bases between them.

The V and J genes are TRBV7-2 and TRBJ1-5; D may be TRBD1 (6 bases). V was pared by 5 bases and J by 7 bases, with 15 bases between. The germline V gene has CDR1 SGHTA and CDR2 FQGNSA. The CDR3 loop spans 14 amino acids. CDR3 residues: CASSLGAGDQPQHF. The CDR3 DNA follows: TGTGCCAGCAGCCTTGGGGCAGGGGACCAGCCCCAGCATTTT.

The rearrangement joins TRBV7-3 to TRBJ2-1, with D uncertain. There are 13 residues in the CDR3. Germline values: CDR1 SGHTA, CDR2 FQGTGA. The V and J ends lost 5 bases and 6 bases respectively, with 11 bases between them. CDR3 nucleotides: TGTGCCAGCAGCCCTGGCCCCCTCAATGAGCAGTTCTTC. It translates to CASSPGPLNEQFF.

This clone was detected a few times. V gene TRBV6-5 combines with J gene TRBJ2-7; TRBD1 agrees at 9 bases. The germline CDR1 and CDR2 sequences are MNHEY and SVGAGI. After removal of 5 bases from V and 4 bases from J, the junction contained 6 bases not matched to a gene. The CDR3 consists of 14 residues. This chain's CDR3 is CASSRQGVGYEQYF. CDR3 nucleotides: TGTGCCAGCAGTCGACAGGGGGTGGGTTACGAGCAGTACTTC.

The genes are TRBV7-2 and TRBJ2-3, with unresolved D. Germline V gives CDR1 SGHTA, CDR2 FQGNSA. V was trimmed by 0 bases and J by 6 bases, leaving 13 bases between them. This CDR3 region has 15 residues. CDR3 protein: CASSLAQRVFDTQYF. CDR3 coding DNA: TGTGCCAGCAGCTTAGCGCAAAGAGTCTTTGATACGCAGTATTTT.

This clone was recorded only once. The chain carries TRBV5-4 and TRBJ1-6; D remains ambiguous. Trimming removed 0 bases at V and 6 bases at J, with 7 bases between. The CDR3 has 14 residues. Germline CDR1 reads SGHNT; CDR2 reads YYREEE (reference sequence). The CDR3 loop reads CASSLELSNSPLHF. CDR3 in DNA: TGTGCCAGCAGCTTGGAGCTGAGTAATTCACCCCTCCACTTT. Using reference TRBV5-4 and TRBJ1-6 for the parts outside the CDR3, the full variable domain is ETGVTQSPTHLIKTRGQQVTLRCSSQSGHNTVSWYQQALGQGPQFIFQYYREEENGRGNFPPRFSGLQFPNYSSELNVNALELDDSALYLCASSLELSNSPLHFGNGTRLTVT.

The rearrangement uses TRBV5-6 and TRBJ2-1; TRBD2 matches 7 bases. Germline values: CDR1 SGHDT, CDR2 YYEEEE. The CDR3 is 14 amino acids. The ends lost 4 bases at V and 1 base at J; junction bases unmatched: 2. Here the CDR3 reads CASSGGVSYNEQFF. CDR3 in DNA: TGTGCCAGCAGCGGGGGGGTGTCCTACAATGAGCAGTTCTTC.

The chain recombines TRBV7-9 with TRBJ1-6, with D hard to call. This CDR3 spans 15 amino acids. The V end lost 1 base, the J end lost 7 bases, and 11 bases lay between the germline ends. Germline values: CDR1 SEHNR, CDR2 FQNEAQ (reference sequence). CDR3 sequence reads: CASSLDGGKNSPLHF. The CDR3 DNA reads as TGTGCCAGCAGCTTAGATGGAGGGAAAAATTCACCCCTCCACTTT.